These 12 T cell receptor beta chains were all obtained from the same sample, sequenced in a study of shared clonotypes between healthy human individuals. Positive CCR7 selection of CD45RO-negative cells yielded the naive CD8 cells, and terminally differentiated effector memory CD45RA+ cells were excluded. Clones were read by immunoSEQ multiplex PCR, and TCRdb kept only the in-frame ones, dropping some. This sample has roughly 2,000,000 clones, with just over 90% found just once. The sequencing sample was made of naive CD8+ T cells from PBMCs. These receptors came from a man aged 18 to 35 in good health. Some clones in this sample may be carry-over from other donors' samples.

J is TRBJ2-7 and V is TRBV7-9; 7 bases line up with TRBD2. There are 13 residues in the CDR3. V gave up 7 bases and J gave up 3 bases; unmatched junction bases: 6. Germline assignment: CDR1 SEHNR and CDR2 FQNEAQ (reference sequence). The chain's CDR3 is CASTLSGYYEQYF. The CDR3 nucleotides are TGTGCCAGCACCCTTAGCGGGTACTACGAGCAGTACTTC.

The chain couples TRBV27 to TRBJ2-7; TRBD2 matches 9 bases. The CDR3 is made up of 15 amino acids. With 6 bases clipped from V and 3 bases from J, the junction kept 9 bases outside the gene matches. Looked up from germline, CDR1 is MNHEY and CDR2 is SMNVEV (reference sequence). The CDR3 bases are TGTGCCAGCAGCCCCAGCGGGAGGTTATACTACGAGCAGTACTTC. This encodes CASSPSGRLYYEQYF.

This clone was detected many times. This sequence joins TRBV4-1 and TRBJ2-1; D is unclear. Germline V CDR1 and CDR2: MGHRA, YSYEKL. V was cut by 1 base and J by 4 bases, with 17 bases left in between. The CDR3 loop spans 17 amino acids. The CDR3 sequence: CASSQGIVRADYNEQFF. The CDR3 DNA reads TGCGCCAGCAGCCAAGGTATTGTACGGGCCGATTACAATGAGCAGTTCTTC.

This chain joins TRBV7-9 and TRBJ2-1; a possible D gene is TRBD2 (5 bases). Per the germline V gene, CDR1 is SEHNR and CDR2 is FQNEAQ (reference sequence). The length of the CDR3 is 16 residues. V was clipped by 5 bases and J by 7 bases, with 21 bases between them. CDR3 region: CASSTGPGLTTNEQFF. CDR3 in DNA: TGTGCCAGCAGCACTGGGCCTGGACTGACTACGAATGAGCAGTTCTTC.

The sample holds one count of this clone. This sample also contains other DNA sequences that code for the same CDR3. V usage is TRBV19 and J usage is TRBJ1-1; maybe TRBD1 (5 bases). CDR3 length: 13 amino acids. V dropped 3 bases and J dropped 4 bases, with 9 bases sitting between them. Germline V CDR1 and CDR2: LNHDA, SQIVND (reference sequence). The CDR3 sequence: CASSMGPGTEAFF. The CDR3 bases are TGTGCCAGTAGTATGGGACCGGGCACTGAAGCTTTCTTT.

The CDR3 is CASSDGTGYDYGYTF. For the CDR3, the DNA is TGTGCCAGCAGTGACGGGACAGGGTATGACTATGGCTACACCTTC. This chain uses TRBV2 with TRBJ1-2; TRBD1 aligns across 9 bases. The CDR3 has 15 amino acids. CDR1 and CDR2 (germline): SNHLY, FYNNEI. With V trimmed by 3 bases and J by 3 bases, 5 bases remained unmatched.

This chain uses TRBV2 with TRBJ2-7; 10 bases align to TRBD1. The CDR3 extends over 13 amino acids. V dropped 9 bases and J dropped 2; count of bases not matched to a gene: 4. Germline V lookup: CDR1 SNHLY, CDR2 FYNNEI. CDR3 sequence (DNA): TGTGCCAGAGGACAGGGGGTAACCTACGAGCAGTACTTC. As protein: CARGQGVTYEQYF.

The chain couples TRBV9 to TRBJ2-7; D gene uncertain. The V end was cut by 3 bases, the J end by 2 bases, with 15 bases between. CDR1 is SGDLS and CDR2 is YYNGEE in the germline V gene. This CDR3 comprises 15 residues. In nucleotides, the CDR3 is TGTGCCAGCAGCGGAGTGGGCCTGACTGCCTACGAGCAGTACTTC. Amino acids: CASSGVGLTAYEQYF.

Here the CDR3 reads CASSPFGPRNTEAFF. CDR3 DNA sequence: TGTGCCAGCAGTCCCTTTGGACCGAGGAACACTGAAGCTTTCTTT. V is TRBV28 and J is TRBJ1-1; D gene uncertain. The V end was cut by 5 bases, the J end by 1 base, with 14 bases between. The CDR3 length is 15 residues. Germline V gene data show CDR1 as MDHEN and CDR2 as SYDVKM.

V is TRBV29-1 and J is TRBJ2-5; D is uncertain. Per germline, CDR1 SQVTM and CDR2 ANQGSEA. Deletions cut 5 bases from V and 1 base from J, with 20 bases between. This CDR3 is built from 16 residues. CDR3 coding DNA: TGCAGCGTTTCGCCCCCCGGCGCCCTTTCCCAAGAGACCCAGTACTTC. Translated, it gives CSVSPPGALSQETQYF.

This chain connects TRBV11-2 to TRBJ2-7; D gene ambiguous. Germline CDR1 reads SGHAT; CDR2 reads FQNNGV. V dropped 8 bases and J dropped 2 bases, with 16 bases sitting between them. The CDR3 extends over 14 amino acids. The CDR3 bases are TGTGCCAGCCTTCAGCCCAGATTCCCCTACGAGCAGTACTTC. It yields the protein CASLQPRFPYEQYF.

The rearrangement joins TRBV9 to TRBJ1-5, with 7 bases fitting TRBD1. CDR1 SGDLS and CDR2 YYNGEE come from the germline V gene. This CDR3 has 16 amino acids. V dropped 4 bases and J dropped 10; count of bases not matched to a gene: 17. The DNA for the CDR3 is TGTGCCAGCAGCCCAACAGGGGCCCTTGGATCCGGACCCCAGCATTTT. It specifies CASSPTGALGSGPQHF.